A selection of T cell receptor beta chains follows, all from one sample in a study of shared clonotypes between healthy human individuals. Generated by immunoSEQ multiplex PCR, the TCRdb table keeps only in-frame clones and is missing some. This table holds fewer than 400,000 clones, approximately 79% found once. What was sequenced was memory CD4+ T cells sorted from blood. The receptor set was obtained from a man between 25 and 39 years old in good health. The CDR3 runs from the conserved cysteine through the conserved F or W. The D gene is left open where the match is weak.

cdr3_aa cdr3_nt j_call v_call cdr3_length d_call
CAISDGGRYGYTF TGTGCCATCAGTGATGGGGGACGGTATGGCTACACCTTC TRBJ1-2 TRBV10-3 13 -
CARPTGSGITEAFF TGTGCCAGACCGACAGGGTCTGGGATCACTGAAGCTTTCTTT TRBJ1-1 TRBV21-1 14 -
CASSSDQGRTEAFF TGCGCCAGCAGCTCAGACCAGGGGAGGACTGAAGCTTTCTTT TRBJ1-1 TRBV5-1 14 -
CAWSVSQGGVYSNQPQHF TGTGCCTGGAGTGTGTCGCAGGGAGGGGTATATAGCAATCAGCCCCAGCATTTT TRBJ1-5 TRBV30 18 -
CASSQLIDGEQYF TGCGCCAGCAGCCAATTGATTGACGGCGAGCAGTACTTC TRBJ2-7 TRBV4-3 13 -
CASSQDSVSNEQFF TGCGCCAGCAGCCAGGACAGTGTGTCCAATGAGCAGTTCTTC TRBJ2-1 TRBV5-1 14 -
CASSGTENTEAFF TGTGCCAGCAGTGGGACAGAGAACACTGAAGCTTTCTTT TRBJ1-1 TRBV6-1 13 -
CSGGGTEAFF TGCAGCGGTGGAGGGACTGAAGCTTTCTTT TRBJ1-1 TRBV29-1 10 -
CAWNGNEKLFF TGTGCCTGGAACGGGAATGAAAAACTGTTTTTT TRBJ1-4 TRBV30 11 -
CASSKDGPSYGYTF TGTGCCAGCAGCAAAGACGGGCCCAGCTATGGCTACACCTTC TRBJ1-2 TRBV7-3 14 -